This TCR beta chain was recorded in a study of cytomegalovirus exposure and HLA in healthy donors. V lost 4 bases and J lost 4, with 23 bases in between. CDR1 SGHRS and CDR2 YFSETQ come from the germline V gene. This CDR3 has 17 residues. Using immunoSEQ multiplex PCR, the repertoire was profiled, and TCRdb retains in-frame clones only, with some absent. This table has approximately 60,000 clones, about 95% appearing once. Material for sequencing was PBMCs. This receptor was taken from a woman between 18 and 30 years old in good health and CMV-seropositive. This chain uses TRBV5-1 with TRBJ1-2; a possible D gene is TRBD1 (6 bases). The CDR3 DNA reads TGCGCCAGCAGCCCATGGGGCGGGGGCCGCGATGCCTATGGCTACACCTTC. Translation gives CASSPWGGGRDAYGYTF.